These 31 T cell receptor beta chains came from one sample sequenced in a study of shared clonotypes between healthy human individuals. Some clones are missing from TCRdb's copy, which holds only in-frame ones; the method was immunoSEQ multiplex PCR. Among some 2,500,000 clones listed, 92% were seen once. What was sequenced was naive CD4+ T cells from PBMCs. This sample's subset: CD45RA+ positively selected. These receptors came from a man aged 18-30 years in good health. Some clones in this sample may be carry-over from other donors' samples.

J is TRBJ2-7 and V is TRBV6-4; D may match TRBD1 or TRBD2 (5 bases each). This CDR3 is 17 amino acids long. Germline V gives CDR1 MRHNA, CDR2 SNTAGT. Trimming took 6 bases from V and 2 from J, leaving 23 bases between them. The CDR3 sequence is CASRKGKQEDLTYEQYF. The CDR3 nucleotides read TGTGCCAGCAGAAAAGGAAAACAGGAGGATCTCACCTACGAGCAGTACTTC.

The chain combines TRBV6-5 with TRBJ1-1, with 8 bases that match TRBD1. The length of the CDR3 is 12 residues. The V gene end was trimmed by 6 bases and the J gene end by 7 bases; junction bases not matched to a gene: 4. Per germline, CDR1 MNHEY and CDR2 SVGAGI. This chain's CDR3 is CASSSGGREAFF. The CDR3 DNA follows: TGTGCCAGCAGCTCAGGGGGCCGTGAAGCTTTCTTT.

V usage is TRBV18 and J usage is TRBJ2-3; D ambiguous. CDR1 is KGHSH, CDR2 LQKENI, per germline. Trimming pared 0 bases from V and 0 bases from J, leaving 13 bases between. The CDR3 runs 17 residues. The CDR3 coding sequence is TGTGCCAGCTCACCACCTTCGAAGGCGACTAGCACAGATACGCAGTATTTT. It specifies CASSPPSKATSTDTQYF. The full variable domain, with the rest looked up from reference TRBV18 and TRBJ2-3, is NAGVMQNPRHLVRRRGQEARLRCSPMKGHSHVYWYRQLPEEGLKFMVYLQKENIIDESGMPKERFSAEFPKEGPSILRIQQVVRGDSAAYFCASSPPSKATSTDTQYFGPGTRLTVL.

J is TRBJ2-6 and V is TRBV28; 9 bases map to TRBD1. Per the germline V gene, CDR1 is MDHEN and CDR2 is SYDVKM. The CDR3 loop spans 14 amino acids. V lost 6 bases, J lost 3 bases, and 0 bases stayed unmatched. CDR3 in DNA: TGTGCCAGCAGGACAGGGGGTGGGGCCAACGTCCTGACTTTC. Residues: CASRTGGGANVLTF.

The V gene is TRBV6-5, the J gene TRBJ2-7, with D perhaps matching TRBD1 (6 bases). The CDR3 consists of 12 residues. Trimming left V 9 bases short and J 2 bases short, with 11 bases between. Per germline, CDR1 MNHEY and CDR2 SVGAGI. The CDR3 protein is CASGDKTYEQYF. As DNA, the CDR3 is TGTGCCAGTGGGGACAAAACCTACGAGCAGTACTTC.

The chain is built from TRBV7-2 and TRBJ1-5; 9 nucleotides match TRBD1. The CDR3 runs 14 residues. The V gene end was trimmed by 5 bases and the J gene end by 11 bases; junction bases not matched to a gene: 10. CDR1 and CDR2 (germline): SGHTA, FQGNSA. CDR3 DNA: TGTGCCAGCAGCAAGGGACAGGGCTTTTTGGCCCAGCATTTT. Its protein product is CASSKGQGFLAQHF. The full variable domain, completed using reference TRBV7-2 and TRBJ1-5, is GAGVSQSPSNKVTEKGKDVELRCDPISGHTALYWYRQSLGQGLEFLIYFQGNSAPDKSGLPSDRFSAERTGGSVSTLTIQRTQQEDSAVYLCASSKGQGFLAQHFGDGTRLSIL.

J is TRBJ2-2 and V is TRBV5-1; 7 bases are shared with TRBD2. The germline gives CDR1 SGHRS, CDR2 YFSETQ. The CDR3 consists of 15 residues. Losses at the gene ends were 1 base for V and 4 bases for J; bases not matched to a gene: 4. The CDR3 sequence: CASSLLREGTGELFF. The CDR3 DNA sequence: TGCGCCAGCAGCTTGCTCAGGGAGGGCACCGGGGAGCTGTTTTTT.

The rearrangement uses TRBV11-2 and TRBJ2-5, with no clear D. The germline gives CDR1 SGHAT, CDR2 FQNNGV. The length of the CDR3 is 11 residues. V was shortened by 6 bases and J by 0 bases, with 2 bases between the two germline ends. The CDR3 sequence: CASRDQETQYF. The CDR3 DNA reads TGTGCCAGCAGGGACCAAGAGACCCAGTACTTC.

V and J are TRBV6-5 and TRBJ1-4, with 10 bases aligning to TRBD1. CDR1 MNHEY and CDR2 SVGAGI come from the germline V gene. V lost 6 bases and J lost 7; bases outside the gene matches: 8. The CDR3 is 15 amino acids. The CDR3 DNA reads TGTGCCAGCAGCCTGACAGGGGGCGCCGGTGAAAAACTGTTTTTT. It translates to CASSLTGGAGEKLFF.

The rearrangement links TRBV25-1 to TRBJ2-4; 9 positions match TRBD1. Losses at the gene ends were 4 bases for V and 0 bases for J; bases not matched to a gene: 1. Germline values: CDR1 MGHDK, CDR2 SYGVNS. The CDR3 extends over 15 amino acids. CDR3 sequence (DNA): TGTGCCAGCAGTGGGACAGGGGTAGCCAAAAACATTCAGTACTTC. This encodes CASSGTGVAKNIQYF.

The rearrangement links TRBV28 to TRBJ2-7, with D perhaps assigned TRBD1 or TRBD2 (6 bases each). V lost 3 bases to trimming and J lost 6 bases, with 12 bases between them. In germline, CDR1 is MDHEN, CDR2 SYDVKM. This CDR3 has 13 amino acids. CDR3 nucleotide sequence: TGTGCCAGCAGTTTTCTGTGGGGGGCCGAGCAGTACTTC. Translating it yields CASSFLWGAEQYF.

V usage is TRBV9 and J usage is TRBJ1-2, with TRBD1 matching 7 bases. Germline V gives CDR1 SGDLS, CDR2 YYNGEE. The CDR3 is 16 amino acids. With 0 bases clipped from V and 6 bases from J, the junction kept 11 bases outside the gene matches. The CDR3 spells CASSVGAQTGYHGYTF. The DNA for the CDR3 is TGTGCCAGCAGCGTAGGGGCACAGACAGGGTACCATGGCTACACCTTC.

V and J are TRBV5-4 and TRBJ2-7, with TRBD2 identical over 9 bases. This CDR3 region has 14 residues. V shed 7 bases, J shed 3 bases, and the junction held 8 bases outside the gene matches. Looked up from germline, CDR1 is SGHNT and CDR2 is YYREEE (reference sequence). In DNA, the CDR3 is TGTGCCAGCGGTCGGCGGGAGGGCCGCTACGAGCAGTACTTC. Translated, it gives CASGRREGRYEQYF.

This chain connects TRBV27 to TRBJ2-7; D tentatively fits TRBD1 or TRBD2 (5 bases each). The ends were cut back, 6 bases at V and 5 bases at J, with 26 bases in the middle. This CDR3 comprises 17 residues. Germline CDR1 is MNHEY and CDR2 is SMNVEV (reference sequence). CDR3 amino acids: CASSPPTPGRPRNEQYF. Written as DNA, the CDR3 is TGTGCCAGCAGCCCCCCGACCCCGGGACGGCCTCGGAACGAGCAGTACTTC.

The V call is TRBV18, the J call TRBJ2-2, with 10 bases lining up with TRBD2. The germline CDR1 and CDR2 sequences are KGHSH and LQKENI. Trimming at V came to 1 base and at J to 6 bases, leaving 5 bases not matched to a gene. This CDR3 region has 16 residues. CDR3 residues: CASSPRASGRPGELFF. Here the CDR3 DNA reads TGTGCCAGCTCACCACGGGCTAGCGGGAGACCCGGGGAGCTGTTTTTT.

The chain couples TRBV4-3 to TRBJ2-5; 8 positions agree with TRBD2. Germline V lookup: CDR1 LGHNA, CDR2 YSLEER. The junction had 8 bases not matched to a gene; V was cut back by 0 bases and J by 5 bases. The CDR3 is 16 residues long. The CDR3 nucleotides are TGCGCCAGCAGCCAAGAGGTAGCGGGACCGGGGGAGACCCAGTACTTC. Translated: CASSQEVAGPGETQYF.

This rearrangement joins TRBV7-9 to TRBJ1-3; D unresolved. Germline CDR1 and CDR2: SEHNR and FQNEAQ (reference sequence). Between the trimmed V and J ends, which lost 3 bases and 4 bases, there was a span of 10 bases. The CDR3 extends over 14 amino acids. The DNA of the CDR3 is TGTGCCAGCAGCTTGGAAAGGCTAGGAAACACCATATATTTT. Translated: CASSLERLGNTIYF.

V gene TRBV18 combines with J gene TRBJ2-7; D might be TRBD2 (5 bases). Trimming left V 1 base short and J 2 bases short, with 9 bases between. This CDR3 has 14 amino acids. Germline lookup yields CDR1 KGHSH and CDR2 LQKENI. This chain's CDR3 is CASSPQGVPYEQYF. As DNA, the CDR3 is TGTGCCAGCTCACCACAGGGAGTCCCCTACGAGCAGTACTTC.

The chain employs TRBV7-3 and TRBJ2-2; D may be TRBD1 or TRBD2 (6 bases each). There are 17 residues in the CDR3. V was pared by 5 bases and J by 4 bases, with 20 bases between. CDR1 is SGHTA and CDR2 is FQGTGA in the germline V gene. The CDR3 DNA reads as TGTGCCAGCAGCGACGGGATCCGGGGGCGGAGCACCGGGGAGCTGTTTTTT. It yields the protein CASSDGIRGRSTGELFF. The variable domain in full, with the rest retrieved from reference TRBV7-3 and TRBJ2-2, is GAGVSQTPSNKVTEKGKYVELRCDPISGHTALYWYRQSLGQGPEFLIYFQGTGAADDSGLPNDRFFAVRPEGSVSTLKIQRTERGDSAVYLCASSDGIRGRSTGELFFGEGSRLTVL.

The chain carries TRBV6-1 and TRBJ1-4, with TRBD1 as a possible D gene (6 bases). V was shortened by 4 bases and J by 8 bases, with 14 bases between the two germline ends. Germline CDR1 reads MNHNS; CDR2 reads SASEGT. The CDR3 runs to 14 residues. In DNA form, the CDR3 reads TGTGCCAGCAGTGTACAGGGTAGGGTCGAAAAACTGTTTTTT. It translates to CASSVQGRVEKLFF.

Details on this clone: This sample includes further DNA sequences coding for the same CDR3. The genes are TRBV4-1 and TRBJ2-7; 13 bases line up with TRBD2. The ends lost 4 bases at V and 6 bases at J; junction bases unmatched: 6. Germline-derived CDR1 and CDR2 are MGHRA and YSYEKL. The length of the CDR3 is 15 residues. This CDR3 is CASSLGLAGVGEQYF. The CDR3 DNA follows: TGCGCCAGCAGCCTAGGACTAGCGGGAGTTGGCGAGCAGTACTTC.

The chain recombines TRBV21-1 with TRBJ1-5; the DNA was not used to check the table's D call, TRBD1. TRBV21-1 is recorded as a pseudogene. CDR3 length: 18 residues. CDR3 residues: CASSNLGQTRYSNQPQHF. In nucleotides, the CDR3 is TGTGCCAGCAGCAATTTGGGGCAGACGAGATATAGCAATCAGCCCCAGCATTTT.

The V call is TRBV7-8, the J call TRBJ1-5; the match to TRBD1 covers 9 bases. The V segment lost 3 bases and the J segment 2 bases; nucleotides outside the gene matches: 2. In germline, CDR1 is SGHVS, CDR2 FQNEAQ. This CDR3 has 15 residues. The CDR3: CASSFRTGGNQPQHF. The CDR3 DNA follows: TGTGCCAGCAGCTTTCGGACAGGGGGCAATCAGCCCCAGCATTTT.

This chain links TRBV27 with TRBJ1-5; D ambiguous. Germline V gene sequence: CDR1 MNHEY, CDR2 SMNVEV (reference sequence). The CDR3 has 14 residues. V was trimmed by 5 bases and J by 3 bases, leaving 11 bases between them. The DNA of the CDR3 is TGTGCCAGCAGTGCAGGTCGGTCCAATCAGCCCCAGCATTTT. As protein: CASSAGRSNQPQHF.

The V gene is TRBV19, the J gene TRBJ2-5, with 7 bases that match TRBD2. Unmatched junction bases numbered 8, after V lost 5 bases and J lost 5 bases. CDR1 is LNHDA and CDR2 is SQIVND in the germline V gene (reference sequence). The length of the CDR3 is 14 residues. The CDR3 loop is CASSRGVGGETQYF. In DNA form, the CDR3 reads TGTGCCAGTAGTCGGGGGGTAGGCGGGGAGACCCAGTACTTC.

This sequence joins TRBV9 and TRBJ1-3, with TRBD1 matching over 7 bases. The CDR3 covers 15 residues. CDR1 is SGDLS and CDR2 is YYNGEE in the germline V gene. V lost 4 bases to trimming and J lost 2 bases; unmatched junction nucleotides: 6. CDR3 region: CASSYSGGAGNTIYF. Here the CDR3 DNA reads TGTGCCAGCAGCTACTCAGGGGGTGCTGGAAACACCATATATTTT.

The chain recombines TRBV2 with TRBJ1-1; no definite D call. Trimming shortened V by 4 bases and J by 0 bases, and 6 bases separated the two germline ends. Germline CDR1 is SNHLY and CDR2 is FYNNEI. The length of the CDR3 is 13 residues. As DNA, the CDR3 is TGTGCCAGCAGTGTTGATGTGAACACTGAAGCTTTCTTT. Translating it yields CASSVDVNTEAFF.

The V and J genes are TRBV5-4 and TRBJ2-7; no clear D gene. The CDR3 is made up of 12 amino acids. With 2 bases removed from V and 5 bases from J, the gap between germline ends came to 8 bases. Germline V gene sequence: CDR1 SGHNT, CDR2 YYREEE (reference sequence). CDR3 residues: CASSFSSDEQYF. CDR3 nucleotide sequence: TGTGCCAGCAGCTTCAGTTCCGACGAGCAGTACTTC.

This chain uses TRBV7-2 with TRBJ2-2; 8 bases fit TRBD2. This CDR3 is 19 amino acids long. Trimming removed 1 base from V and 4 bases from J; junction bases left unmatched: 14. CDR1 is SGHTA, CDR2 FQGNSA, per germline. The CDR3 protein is CASSLGPLGSGSITGELFF. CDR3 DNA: TGTGCCAGCAGCTTAGGACCTTTGGGAAGCGGGAGTATCACCGGGGAGCTGTTTTTT.

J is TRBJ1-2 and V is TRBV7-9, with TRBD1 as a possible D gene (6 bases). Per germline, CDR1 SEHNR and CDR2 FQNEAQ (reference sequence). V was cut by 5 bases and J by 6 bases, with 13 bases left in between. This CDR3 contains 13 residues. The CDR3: CASSPMGGDGYTF. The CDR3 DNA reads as TGTGCCAGCAGCCCGATGGGGGGCGATGGCTACACCTTC.

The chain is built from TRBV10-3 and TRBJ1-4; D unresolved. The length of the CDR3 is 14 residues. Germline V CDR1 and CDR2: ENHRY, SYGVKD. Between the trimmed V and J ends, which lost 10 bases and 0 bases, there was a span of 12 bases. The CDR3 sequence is CASSPGATNEKLFF. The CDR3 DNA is TGTGCCAGTTCACCGGGTGCAACTAATGAAAAACTGTTTTTT.